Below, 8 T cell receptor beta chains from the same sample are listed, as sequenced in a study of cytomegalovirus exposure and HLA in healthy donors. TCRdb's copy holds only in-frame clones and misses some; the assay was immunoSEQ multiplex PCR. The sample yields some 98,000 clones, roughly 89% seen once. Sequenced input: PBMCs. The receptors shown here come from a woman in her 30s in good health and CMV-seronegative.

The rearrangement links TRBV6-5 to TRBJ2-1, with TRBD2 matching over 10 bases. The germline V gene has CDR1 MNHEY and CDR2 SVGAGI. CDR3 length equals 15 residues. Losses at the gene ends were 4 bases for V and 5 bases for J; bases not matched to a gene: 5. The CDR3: CASSSLAGAHNEQFF. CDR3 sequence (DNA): TGTGCCAGCAGTTCGCTAGCGGGAGCCCACAATGAGCAGTTCTTC.

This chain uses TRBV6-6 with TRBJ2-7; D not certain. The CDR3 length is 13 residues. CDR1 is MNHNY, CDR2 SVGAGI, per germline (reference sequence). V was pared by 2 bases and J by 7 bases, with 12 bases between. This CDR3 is CASSYRTAGEQYF. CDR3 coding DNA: TGTGCCAGCAGTTACCGCACAGCCGGTGAGCAGTACTTC.

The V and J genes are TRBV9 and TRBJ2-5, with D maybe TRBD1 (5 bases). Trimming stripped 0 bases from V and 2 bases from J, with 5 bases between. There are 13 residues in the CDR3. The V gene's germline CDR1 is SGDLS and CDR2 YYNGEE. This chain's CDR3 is CASSVDRQETQYF. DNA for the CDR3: TGTGCCAGCAGCGTAGACAGGCAAGAGACCCAGTACTTC.

In DNA, the CDR3 is TGTGCCAGCAGCCAAGGGGGGGGCCGTAATGAGCAGTTCTTC. Amino acid sequence: CASSQGGGRNEQFF. The V gene is TRBV4-2, the J gene TRBJ2-1; tentative D call: TRBD2 (7 bases). CDR3 size: 14 residues. Germline lookup yields CDR1 LGHNA and CDR2 YNFKEQ. Trimming cost V 1 base and J 7 bases, with 11 bases left between them.

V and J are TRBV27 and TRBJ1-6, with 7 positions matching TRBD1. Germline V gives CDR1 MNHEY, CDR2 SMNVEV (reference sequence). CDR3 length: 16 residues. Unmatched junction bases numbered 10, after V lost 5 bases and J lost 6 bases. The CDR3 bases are TGTGCCAGCAGTCCGACCCGGGACAGAAGTAATTCACCCCTCCACTTT. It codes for CASSPTRDRSNSPLHF.

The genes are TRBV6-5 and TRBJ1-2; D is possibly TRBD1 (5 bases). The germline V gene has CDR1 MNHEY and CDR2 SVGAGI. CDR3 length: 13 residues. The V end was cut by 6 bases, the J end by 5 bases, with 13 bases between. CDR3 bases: TGTGCCAGCAGCGTTCAGGGAGGATATGGCTACACCTTC. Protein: CASSVQGGYGYTF.

The CDR3 sequence is CASSADRYQETQYF. The DNA of the CDR3 is TGTGCCAGCAGCGCCGACAGGTACCAAGAGACCCAGTACTTC. The chain has TRBV5-4 and TRBJ2-5; a weak D match, TRBD1 (6 bases). This CDR3 has 14 residues. V was cut by 4 bases and J by 0 bases, with 10 bases left in between. Germline CDR1 reads SGHNT; CDR2 reads YYREEE (reference sequence).

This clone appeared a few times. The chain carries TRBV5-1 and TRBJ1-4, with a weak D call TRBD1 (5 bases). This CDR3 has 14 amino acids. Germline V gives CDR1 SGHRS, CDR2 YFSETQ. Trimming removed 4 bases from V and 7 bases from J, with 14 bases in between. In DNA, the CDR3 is TGCGCCAGCAGCATGGCAGGGTTTCGTGAAAAACTGTTTTTT. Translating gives CASSMAGFREKLFF.